The T cell receptor beta chain under discussion was sequenced for a study of identical twins (TCRdb year 2016). Study-wide context: The study deep-sequenced TCR alpha and beta repertoires from monozygotic twins, unrelated adults of various ages and cord blood to test whether fetal clonotypes persist. To rule out contamination, replicate twin experiments were performed at different times with different library preparation protocols. Overall study results and their limits: Excess twin sharing in beta out-of-frame sequences was weaker because fewer shared sequences lowered the signal-to-noise ratio. Compared with coincidental sharing between unrelated individuals, out-of-frame TCR alpha sequences shared between twins had an excess of sequences with low generation probability. Invariant T cells such as MAIT and iNKT could partly confound zero-insertion analyses, although diverse VJ usage argued against such confounding for most clonotypes. Fewer insertions were carried by abundant cord blood beta clonotypes; a weaker similar trend was observed in young adult naive repertoires, while no such trend was observed in memory repertoires. Conclusions relied on cross-sectional statistical analysis, since the same donors could not be followed over many years. In monozygotic twins, out-of-frame TCR alpha sharing was systematically underestimated by recombination models, although the models agreed with sharing between unrelated individuals.

Looking up the germline V gene (reference sequence) yields CDR1 LGHDT and CDR2 YNNKEL. CDR3 length: 14 amino acids, cysteine to phenylalanine. Only the CDR3 DNA is retained, 42 bases long and in frame from the first base. Trimming takes 0 bases from V and 7 bases from J, and the germline ends sit 11 bases apart. The table lists this clonotype with a few counts. This receptor's antigen is unknown. No base qualities exist here, and no much larger clone lies one base off it. Only healthy Caucasian donors were included. Three unrelated non-twin adults were also sequenced: a male aged 18 to 30, a male aged 50 to 59 and a female aged 50 to 59. Miltenyi CD45RO+ enrichment and human naive T-cell isolation kits were used to isolate memory (CD45RO+) and naive T cells from PBMC. The method was 5' RACE. Sequencing was carried out with an Illumina HiSeq 2000. Template switching added a universal primer binding site, and the final cDNA carried a unique molecular identifier that allowed TCR cDNA molecules to be counted accurately. Specific primers in the conserved constant-segment region were used to synthesize first-strand cDNA for TCR alpha and beta chains. To control for contamination, every cDNA library carried two barcodes: a SMART-Mk sample barcode plus Illumina barcodes. TruSeq adapter sequences along with Illumina sample barcodes were introduced in two successive PCR steps. Sequencing of the TCR alpha and beta cDNA libraries was done on the Illumina HiSeq platform using custom primers. From the authors' description of their analysis: Unique molecular identifiers were extracted from raw reads with MiGEC, and CDR3 positions were determined with MiXCR. For each individual, recombination models were inferred using an EM algorithm with the repgenHMM and IGoR tools. The analysis of shared clonotypes was done with the tcR package in R, with sharing normalized by the product of cloneset sizes. Out-of-frame nonproductive sequences were analyzed to study raw recombination free of thymic and clonal selection effects. Clones were called with MiXCR by TCRdb after fastp trimmed the public reads at Q25, and only in-frame beta chains were retained. Each entry is one CDR3 protein sequence, shown with its most common DNA and genes. TCRdb's processing, not the authors' own work, is the source of the V and J calls. For this sample there are 300,000 to 400,000 distinct CDR3 sequences; approximately 10% appear just once. The top ten clones comprise about 8.1% of the sample.

Sequenced sample: naive T cells sorted from blood. The label giving this sample's cell subset or site can be read as: cells isolated with a human naive T-cell isolation kit. This clonotype was obtained from a woman aged 50 to 65 in good health. The chain links TRBV3-1 with TRBJ2-3; the D gene is perhaps TRBD2, on 5 matching bases. The sequenced DNA: TGTGCCAGCAGCCAAGATCCGCGGGCTAATACGCAGTATTTT. The resulting protein is CASSQDPRANTQYF.